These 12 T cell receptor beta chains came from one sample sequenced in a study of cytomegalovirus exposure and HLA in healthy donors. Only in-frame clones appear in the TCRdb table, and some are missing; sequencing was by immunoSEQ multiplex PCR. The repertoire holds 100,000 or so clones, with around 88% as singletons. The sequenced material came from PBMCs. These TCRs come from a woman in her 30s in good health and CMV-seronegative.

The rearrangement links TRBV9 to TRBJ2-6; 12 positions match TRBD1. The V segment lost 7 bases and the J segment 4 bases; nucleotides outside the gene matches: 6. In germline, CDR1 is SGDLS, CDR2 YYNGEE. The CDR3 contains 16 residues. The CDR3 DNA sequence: TGTGCCAGCGGGGGACAGGGGGCGCAAGGGGCCAACGTCCTGACTTTC. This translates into CASGGQGAQGANVLTF.

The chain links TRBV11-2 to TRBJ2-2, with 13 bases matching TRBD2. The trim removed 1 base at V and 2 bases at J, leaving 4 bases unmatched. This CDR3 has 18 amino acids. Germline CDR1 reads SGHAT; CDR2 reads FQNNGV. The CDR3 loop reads CASSLVLAGGLNTGELFF. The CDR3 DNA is TGTGCCAGCAGCTTAGTACTAGCGGGGGGGTTAAACACCGGGGAGCTGTTTTTT.

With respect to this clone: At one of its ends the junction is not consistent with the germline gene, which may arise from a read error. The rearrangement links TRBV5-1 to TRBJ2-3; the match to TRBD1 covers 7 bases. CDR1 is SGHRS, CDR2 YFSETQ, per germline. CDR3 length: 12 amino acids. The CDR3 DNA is TGCGCCAGCAGCTCTGGGACAGCCCGGTGGGATTTT. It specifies CASSSGTARWDF. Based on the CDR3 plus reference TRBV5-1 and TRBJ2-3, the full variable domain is KAGVTQTPRYLIKTRGQQVTLSCSPISGHRSVSWYQQTPGQGLQFLFEYFSETQRNKGNFPGRFSGRQFSNSRSEMNVSTLELGDSALYLCASSSGTARWDFGPGTRLTVL.

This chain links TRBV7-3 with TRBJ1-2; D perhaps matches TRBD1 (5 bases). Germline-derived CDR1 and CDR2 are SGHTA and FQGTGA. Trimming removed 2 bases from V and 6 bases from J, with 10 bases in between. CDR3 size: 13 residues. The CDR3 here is CASSLGQGHGYTF. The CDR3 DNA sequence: TGTGCCAGCAGCTTAGGGCAGGGTCATGGCTACACCTTC.

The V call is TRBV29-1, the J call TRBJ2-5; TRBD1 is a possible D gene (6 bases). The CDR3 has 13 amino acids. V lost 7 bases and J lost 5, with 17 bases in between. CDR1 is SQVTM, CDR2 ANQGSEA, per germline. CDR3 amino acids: CSGLRGGAETQYF. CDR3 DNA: TGCAGCGGACTAAGAGGGGGAGCGGAGACCCAGTACTTC. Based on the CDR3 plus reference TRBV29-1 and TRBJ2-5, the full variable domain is SAVISQKPSRDICQRGTSLTIQCQVDSQVTMMFWYRQQPGQSLTLIATANQGSEATYESGFVIDKFPISRPNLTFSTLTVSNMSPEDSSIYLCSGLRGGAETQYFGPGTRLLVL.

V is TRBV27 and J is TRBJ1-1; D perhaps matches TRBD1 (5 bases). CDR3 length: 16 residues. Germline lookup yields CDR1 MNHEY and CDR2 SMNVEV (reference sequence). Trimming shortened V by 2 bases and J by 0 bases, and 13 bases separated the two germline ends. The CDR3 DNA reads TGTGCCAGCAGTTTAAGACCAAGGGGAATGAACACTGAAGCTTTCTTT. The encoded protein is CASSLRPRGMNTEAFF.

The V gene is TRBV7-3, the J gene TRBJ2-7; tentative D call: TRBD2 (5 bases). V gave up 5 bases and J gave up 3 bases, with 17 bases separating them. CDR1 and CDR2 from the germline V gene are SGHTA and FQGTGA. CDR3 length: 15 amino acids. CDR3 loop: CASSVAGDLGYEQYF. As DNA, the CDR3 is TGTGCCAGCAGCGTCGCGGGTGACCTAGGCTACGAGCAGTACTTC.

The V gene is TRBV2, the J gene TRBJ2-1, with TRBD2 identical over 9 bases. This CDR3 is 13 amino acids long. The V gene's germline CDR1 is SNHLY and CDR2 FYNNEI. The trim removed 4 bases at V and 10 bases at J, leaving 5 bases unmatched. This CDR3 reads CASSALAGNEQFF. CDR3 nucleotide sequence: TGTGCCAGCAGTGCGCTAGCGGGGAACGAGCAGTTCTTC.

The CDR3 loop is CASSYSGQGGEQYF. In DNA, the CDR3 is TGTGCCAGCAGTTACTCGGGGCAGGGGGGTGAGCAGTACTTC. The V call is TRBV6-5, the J call TRBJ2-7, with D possibly matching TRBD1 (7 bases). The germline CDR1 and CDR2 sequences are MNHEY and SVGAGI. Trimming took off 0 bases at V and 7 bases at J, with 13 bases between the two ends. CDR3 length: 14 amino acids.

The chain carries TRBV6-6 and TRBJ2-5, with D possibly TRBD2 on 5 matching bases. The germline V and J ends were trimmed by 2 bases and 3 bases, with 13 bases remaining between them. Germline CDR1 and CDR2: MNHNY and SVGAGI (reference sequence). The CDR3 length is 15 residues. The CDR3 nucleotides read TGTGCCAGCAGTTACGTCGGGATGGGTGAAGAGACCCAGTACTTC. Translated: CASSYVGMGEETQYF.

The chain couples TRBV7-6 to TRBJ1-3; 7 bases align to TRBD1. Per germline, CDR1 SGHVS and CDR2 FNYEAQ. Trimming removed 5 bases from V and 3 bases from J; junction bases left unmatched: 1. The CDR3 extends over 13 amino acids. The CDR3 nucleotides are TGTGCCAGCAGCCCAGGGGGTGGAAACACCATATATTTT. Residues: CASSPGGGNTIYF.

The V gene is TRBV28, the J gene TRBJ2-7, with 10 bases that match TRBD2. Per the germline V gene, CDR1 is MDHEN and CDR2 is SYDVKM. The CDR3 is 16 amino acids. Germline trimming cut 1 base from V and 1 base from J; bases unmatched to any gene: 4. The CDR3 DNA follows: TGTGCCAGCAGTTTATTAAGGACTAGCGGATCCTACGAGCAGTACTTC. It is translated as CASSLLRTSGSYEQYF.